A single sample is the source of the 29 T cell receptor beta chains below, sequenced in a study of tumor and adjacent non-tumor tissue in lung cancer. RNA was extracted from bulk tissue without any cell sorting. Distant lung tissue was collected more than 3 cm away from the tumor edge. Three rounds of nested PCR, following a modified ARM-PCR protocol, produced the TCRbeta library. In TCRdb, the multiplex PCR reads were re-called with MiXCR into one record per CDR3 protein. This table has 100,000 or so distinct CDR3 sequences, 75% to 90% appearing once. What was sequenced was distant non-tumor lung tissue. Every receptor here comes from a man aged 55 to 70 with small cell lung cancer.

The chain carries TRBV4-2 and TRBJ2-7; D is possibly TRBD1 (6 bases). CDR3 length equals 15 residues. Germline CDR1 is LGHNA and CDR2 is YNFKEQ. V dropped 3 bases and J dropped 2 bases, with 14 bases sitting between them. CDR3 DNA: TGTGCCAGCAGCCATGAACGAACAGGGACCTACGAGCAGTACTTC. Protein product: CASSHERTGTYEQYF.

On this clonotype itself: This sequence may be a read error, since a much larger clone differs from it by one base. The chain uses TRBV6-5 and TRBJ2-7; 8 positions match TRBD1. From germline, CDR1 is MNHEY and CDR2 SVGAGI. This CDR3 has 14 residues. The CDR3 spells CAGSYSGRGHEQYF. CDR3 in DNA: TGTGCCGGCAGTTACTCGGGCAGGGGGCACGAGCAGTACTTC.

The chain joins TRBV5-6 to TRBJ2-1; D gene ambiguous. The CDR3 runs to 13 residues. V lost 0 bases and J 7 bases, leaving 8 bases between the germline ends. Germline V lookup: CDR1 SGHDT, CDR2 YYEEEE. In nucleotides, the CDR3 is TGTGCCAGCAGCTTGGCGAGGTGGAATGAGCAGTTCTTC. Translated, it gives CASSLARWNEQFF.

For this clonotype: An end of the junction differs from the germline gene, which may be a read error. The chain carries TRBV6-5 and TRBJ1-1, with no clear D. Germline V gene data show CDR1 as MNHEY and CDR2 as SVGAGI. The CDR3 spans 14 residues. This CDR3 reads CASSPNGVYTEAFF. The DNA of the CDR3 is TGTGCTAGCAGCCCCAATGGGGTTTACACTGAAGCTTTCTTT.

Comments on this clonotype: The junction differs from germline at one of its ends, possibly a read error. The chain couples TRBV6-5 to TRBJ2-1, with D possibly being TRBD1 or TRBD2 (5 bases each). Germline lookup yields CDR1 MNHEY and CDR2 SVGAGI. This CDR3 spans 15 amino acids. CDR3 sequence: CAISYSGGVGSDQFF. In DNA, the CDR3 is TGTGCCATCAGTTACTCTGGGGGAGTGGGTAGTGATCAGTTCTTC.

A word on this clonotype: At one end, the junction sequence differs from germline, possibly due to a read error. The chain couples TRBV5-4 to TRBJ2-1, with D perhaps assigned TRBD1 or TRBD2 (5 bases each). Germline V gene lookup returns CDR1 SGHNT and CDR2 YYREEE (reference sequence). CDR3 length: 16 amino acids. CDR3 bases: TGTGCCACCAGCTTGAGGGCAAGGGGCTTCTACAATGAGCAGTTCTTC. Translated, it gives CATSLRARGFYNEQFF.

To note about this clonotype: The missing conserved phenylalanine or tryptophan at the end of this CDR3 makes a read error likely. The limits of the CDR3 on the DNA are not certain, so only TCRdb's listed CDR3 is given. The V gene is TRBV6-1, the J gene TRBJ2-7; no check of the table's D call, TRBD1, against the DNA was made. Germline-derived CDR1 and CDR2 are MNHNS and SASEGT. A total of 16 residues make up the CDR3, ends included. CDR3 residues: CASSEIGTAFSYEQCL.

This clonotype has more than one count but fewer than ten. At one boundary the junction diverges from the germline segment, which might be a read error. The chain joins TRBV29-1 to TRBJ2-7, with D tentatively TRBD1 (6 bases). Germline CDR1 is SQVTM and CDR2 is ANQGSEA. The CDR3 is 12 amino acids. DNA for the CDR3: TGCAGCGCTCGGGACACCTCATACGAGCAGCACTTC. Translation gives CSARDTSYEQHF.

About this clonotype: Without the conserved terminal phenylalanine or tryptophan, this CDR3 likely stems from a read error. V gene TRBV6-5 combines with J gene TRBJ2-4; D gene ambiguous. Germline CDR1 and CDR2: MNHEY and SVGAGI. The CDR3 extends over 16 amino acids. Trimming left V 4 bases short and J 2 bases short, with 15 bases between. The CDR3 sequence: CASSSPLVGSKNIQYL. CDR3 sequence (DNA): TGTGCCAGCAGTTCCCCCCTAGTGGGGTCCAAAAACATTCAGTACTTA.

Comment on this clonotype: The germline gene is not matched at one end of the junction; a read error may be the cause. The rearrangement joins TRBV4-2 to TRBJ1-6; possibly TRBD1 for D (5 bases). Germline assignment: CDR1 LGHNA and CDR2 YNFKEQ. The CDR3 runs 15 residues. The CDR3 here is CASSQDLRGGTPPHF. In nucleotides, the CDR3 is TGTGCCAGCAGCCAAGATTTAAGGGGCGGTACACCCCCCCACTTT.

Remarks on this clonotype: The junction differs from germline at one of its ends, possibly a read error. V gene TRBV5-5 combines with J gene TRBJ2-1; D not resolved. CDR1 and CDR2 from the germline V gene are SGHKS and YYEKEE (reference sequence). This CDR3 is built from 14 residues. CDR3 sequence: CASSLRFTYNEQFF. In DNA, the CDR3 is TGTGCCAGTAGCTTGAGGTTTACCTACAATGAGCAATTCTTC. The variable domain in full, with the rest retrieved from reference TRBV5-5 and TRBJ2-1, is DAGVTQSPTHLIKTRGQQVTLRCSPISGHKSVSWYQQVLGQGPQFIFQYYEKEERGRGNFPDRFSARQFPNYSSELNVNALLLGDSALYLCASSLRFTYNEQFFGPGTRLTVL.

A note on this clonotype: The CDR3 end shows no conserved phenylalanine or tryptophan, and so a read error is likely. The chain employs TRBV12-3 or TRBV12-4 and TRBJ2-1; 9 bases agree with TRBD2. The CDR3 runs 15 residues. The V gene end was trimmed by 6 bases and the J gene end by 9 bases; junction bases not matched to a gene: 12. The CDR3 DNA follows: TGTGCCAGCAGAACGGGACTAGCAACAGGAAGTGAGCAGTTCTCC. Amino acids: CASRTGLATGSEQFS.

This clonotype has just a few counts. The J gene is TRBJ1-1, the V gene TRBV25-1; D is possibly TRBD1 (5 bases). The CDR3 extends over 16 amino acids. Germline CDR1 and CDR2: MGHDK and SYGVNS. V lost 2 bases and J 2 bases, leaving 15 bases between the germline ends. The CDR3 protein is CASSEGGLTGNTEAFF. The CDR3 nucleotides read TGTGCCAGCAGTGAAGGGGGTCTTACGGGAAACACTGAAGCTTTCTTT.

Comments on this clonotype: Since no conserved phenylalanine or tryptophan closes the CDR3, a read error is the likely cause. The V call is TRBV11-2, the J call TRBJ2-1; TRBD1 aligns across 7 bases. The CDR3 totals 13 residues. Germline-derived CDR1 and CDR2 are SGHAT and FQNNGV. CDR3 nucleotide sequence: TGTACCAGCAGCTTCTACAGGGGAAATGAGCAGTTCTCC. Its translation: CTSSFYRGNEQFS.

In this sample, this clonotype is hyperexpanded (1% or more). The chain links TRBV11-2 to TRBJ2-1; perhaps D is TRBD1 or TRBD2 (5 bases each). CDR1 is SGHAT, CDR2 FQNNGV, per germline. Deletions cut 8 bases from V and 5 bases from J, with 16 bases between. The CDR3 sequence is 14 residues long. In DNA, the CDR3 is TGTGCCAGCCAGAAGCGGCAGGGCGACAATGAGCAGTTCTTC. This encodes CASQKRQGDNEQFF.

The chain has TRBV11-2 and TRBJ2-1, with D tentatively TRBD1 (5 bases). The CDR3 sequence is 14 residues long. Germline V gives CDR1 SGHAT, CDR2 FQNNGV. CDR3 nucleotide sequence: TGTTCCGGCAGCTACAGGACGAGACACAGTGAGCAGTTCTTC. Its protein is CSGSYRTRHSEQFF. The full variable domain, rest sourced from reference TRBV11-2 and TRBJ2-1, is EAGVAQSPRYKIIEKRQSVAFWCNPISGHATLYWYQQILGQGPKLLIQFQNNGVVDDSQLPKDRFSAERLKGVDSTLKIQPAKLEDSAVYLCSGSYRTRHSEQFFGPGTRLTVL.

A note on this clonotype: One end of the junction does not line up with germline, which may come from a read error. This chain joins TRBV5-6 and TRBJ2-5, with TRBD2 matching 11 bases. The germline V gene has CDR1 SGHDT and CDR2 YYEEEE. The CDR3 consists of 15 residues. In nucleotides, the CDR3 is TGTGTCAGCAGCCCCACGGGACTAGCGGTGGAGACCCAATACTTC. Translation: CVSSPTGLAVETQYF.

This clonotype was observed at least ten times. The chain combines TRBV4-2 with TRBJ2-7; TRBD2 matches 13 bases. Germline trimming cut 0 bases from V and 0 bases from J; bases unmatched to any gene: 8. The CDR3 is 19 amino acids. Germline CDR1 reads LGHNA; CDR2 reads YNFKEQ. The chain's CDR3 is CASSQETSGRTTYSYEQYF. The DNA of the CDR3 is TGTGCCAGCAGCCAAGAGACTAGCGGGAGGACCACCTACTCCTACGAGCAGTACTTC.

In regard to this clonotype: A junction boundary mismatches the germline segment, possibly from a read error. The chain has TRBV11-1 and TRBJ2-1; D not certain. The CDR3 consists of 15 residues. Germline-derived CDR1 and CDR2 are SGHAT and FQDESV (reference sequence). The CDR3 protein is CSSSLERTTYSERFF. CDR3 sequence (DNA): TGTTCCAGCAGCTTAGAGAGGACGACCTACAGTGAGCGGTTCTTC.

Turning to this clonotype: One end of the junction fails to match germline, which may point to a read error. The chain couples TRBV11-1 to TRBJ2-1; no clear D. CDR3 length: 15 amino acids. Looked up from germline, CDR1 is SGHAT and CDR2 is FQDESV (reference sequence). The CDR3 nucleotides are TGTGCCTGCAGCTTAGAGAGGACGACCTACAATGAGGACTTCTTC. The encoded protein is CACSLERTTYNEDFF.

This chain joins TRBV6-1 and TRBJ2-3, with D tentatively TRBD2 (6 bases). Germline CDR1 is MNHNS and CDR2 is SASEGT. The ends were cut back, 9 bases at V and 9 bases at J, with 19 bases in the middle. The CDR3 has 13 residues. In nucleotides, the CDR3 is TGTGCCAGTTGGCGGGGCGGCACAAAGACGCAGTATTTT. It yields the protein CASWRGGTKTQYF.

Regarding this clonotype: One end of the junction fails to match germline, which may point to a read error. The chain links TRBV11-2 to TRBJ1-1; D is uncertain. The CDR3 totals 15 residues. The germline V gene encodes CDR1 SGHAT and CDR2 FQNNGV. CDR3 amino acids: CASSLKSGGNIEAFF. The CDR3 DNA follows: TGTGCCAGCAGCTTAAAATCAGGCGGTAACATTGAAGCTTTCTTT.

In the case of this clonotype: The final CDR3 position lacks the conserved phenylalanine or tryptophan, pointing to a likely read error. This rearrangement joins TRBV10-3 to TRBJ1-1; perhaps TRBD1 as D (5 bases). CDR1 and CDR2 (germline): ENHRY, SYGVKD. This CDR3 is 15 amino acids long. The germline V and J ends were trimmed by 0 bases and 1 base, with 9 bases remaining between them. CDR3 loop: CAISESAGPNTEAFY. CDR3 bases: TGTGCCATCAGTGAGTCGGCAGGGCCGAACACTGAAGCTTTCTAT.

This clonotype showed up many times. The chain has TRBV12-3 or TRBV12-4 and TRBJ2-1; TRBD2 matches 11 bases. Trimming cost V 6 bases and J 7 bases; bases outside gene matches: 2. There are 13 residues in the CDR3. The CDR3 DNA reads TGTGCCAGCAGCGGGACTAGCGGTAATGAGCAGTTCTTC. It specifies CASSGTSGNEQFF.

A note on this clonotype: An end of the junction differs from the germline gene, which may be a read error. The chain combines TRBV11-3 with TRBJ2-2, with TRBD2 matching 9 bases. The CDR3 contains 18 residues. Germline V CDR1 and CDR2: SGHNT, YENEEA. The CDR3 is CARSSRGAGGYRAGVLFF. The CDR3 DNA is TGTGCCAGAAGCTCCCGGGGAGCGGGAGGATACAGAGCCGGGGTGCTGTTTTTT.

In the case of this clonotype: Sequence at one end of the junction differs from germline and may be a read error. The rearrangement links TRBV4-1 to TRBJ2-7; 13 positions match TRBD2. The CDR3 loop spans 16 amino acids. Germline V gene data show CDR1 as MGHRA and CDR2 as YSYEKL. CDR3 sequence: CASNPELAGGPGERYF. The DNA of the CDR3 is TGCGCCAGCAACCCTGAACTAGCGGGAGGGCCCGGGGAGCGGTACTTC.

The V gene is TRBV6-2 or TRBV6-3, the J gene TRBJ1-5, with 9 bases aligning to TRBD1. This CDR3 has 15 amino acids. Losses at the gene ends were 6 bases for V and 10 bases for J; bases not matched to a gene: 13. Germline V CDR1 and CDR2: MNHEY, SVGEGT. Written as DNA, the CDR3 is TGTGCCAGCAGGCCGGACAGGGGAATAAGTCAACCCCAGCATTTT. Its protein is CASRPDRGISQPQHF.

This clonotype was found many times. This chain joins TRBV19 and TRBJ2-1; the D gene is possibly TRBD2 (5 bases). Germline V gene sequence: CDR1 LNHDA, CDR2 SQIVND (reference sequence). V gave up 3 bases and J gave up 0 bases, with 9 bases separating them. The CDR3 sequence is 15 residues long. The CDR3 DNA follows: TGTGCCAGTAGTATGACGGGGAGCTCCTACAATGAGCAGTTCTTC. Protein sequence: CASSMTGSSYNEQFF. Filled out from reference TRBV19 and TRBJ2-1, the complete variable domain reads DGGITQSPKYLFRKEGQNVTLSCEQNLNHDAMYWYRQDPGQGLRLIYYSQIVNDFQKGDIAEGYSVSREKKESFPLTVTSAQKNPTAFYLCASSMTGSSYNEQFFGPGTRLTVL.

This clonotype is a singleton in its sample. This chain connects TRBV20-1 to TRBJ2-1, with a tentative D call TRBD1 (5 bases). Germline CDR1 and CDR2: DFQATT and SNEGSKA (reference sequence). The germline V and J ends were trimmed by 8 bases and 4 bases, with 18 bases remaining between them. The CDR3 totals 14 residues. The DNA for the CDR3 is TGCAGTCATACCCGGACACCCCGTTACAATGAGCAGTTCTTC. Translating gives CSHTRTPRYNEQFF.